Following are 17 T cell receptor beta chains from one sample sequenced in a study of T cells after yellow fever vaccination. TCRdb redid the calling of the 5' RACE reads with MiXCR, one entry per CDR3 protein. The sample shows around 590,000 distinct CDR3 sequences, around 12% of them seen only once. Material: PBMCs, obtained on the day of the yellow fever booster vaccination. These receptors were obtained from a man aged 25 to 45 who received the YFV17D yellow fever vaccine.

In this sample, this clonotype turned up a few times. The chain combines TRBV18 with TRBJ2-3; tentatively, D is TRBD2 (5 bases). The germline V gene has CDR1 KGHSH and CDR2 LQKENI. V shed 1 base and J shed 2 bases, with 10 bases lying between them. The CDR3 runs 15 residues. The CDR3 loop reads CASSPREDFTDTQYF. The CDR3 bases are TGTGCCAGCTCACCACGTGAGGACTTCACAGATACGCAGTATTTT.

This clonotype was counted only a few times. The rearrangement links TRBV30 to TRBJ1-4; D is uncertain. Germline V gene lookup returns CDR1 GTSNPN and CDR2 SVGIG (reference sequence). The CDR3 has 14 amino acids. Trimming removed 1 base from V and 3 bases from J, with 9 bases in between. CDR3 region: CAWSGVSSNEKLFF. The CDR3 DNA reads TGTGCCTGGAGTGGAGTCAGCTCTAATGAAAAACTGTTTTTT.

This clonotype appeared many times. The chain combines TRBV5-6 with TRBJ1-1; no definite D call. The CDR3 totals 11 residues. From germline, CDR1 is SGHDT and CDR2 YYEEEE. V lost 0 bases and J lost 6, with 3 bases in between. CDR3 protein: CASSLAAEAFF. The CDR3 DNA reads TGTGCCAGCAGCTTGGCGGCTGAAGCTTTCTTT.

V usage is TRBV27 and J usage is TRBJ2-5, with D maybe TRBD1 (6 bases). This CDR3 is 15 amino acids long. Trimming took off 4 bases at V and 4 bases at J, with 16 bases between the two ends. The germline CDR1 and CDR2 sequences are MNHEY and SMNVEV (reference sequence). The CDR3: CASSSQQQGLETQYF. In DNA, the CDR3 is TGTGCCAGCAGTTCACAGCAACAGGGTTTAGAGACCCAGTACTTC.

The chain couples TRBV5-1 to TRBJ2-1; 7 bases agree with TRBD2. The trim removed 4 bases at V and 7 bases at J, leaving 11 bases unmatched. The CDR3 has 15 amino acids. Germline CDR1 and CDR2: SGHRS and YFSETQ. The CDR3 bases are TGCGCCAGCAGCCCGTCCCGACCCGGGGGGAATGAGCAGTTCTTC. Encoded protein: CASSPSRPGGNEQFF.

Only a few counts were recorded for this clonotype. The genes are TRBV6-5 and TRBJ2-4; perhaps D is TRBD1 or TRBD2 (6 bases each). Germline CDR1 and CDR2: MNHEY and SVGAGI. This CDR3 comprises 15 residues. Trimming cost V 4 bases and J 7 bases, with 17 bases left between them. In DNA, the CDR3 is TGTGCCAGCAGTTTTTCTACCGGGGGCTGGAACATTCAGTACTTC. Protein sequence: CASSFSTGGWNIQYF.

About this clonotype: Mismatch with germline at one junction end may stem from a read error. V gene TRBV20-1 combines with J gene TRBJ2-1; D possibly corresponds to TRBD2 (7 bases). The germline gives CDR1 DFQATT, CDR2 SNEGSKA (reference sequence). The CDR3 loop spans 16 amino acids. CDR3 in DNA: TGCTGTGCCCCCCCGAGGGCGGGGGCGAACTACAATGAGCAGTTCTTC. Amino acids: CCAPPRAGANYNEQFF.

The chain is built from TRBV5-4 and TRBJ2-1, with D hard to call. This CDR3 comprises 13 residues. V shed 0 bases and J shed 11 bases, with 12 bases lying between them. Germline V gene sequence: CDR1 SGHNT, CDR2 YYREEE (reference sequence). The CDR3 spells CASSLGLEVKQFF. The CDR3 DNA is TGTGCCAGCAGCTTGGGTCTTGAGGTTAAGCAGTTCTTC.

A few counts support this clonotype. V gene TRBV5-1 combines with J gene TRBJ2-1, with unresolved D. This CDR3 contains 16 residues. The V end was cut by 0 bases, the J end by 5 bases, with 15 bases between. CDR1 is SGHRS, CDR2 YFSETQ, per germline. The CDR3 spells CASSLALRKLHNEQFF. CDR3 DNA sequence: TGCGCCAGCAGCTTGGCCCTGCGGAAACTTCACAATGAGCAGTTCTTC.

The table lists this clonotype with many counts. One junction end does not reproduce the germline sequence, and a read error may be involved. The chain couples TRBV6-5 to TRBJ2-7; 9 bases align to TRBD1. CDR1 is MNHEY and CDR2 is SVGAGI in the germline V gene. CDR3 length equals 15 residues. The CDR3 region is CASSYSGTGNYEQYF. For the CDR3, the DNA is TGCGCCAGCAGCTATTCCGGGACAGGGAACTACGAGCAGTACTTC.

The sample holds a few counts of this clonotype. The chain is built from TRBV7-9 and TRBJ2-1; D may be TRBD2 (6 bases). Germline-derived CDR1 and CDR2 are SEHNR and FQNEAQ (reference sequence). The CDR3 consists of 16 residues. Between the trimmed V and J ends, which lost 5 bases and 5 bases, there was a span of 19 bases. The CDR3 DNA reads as TGTGCCAGCAGCCTTAGTCGGGGGAGACCGAACAATGAGCAGTTCTTC. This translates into CASSLSRGRPNNEQFF.

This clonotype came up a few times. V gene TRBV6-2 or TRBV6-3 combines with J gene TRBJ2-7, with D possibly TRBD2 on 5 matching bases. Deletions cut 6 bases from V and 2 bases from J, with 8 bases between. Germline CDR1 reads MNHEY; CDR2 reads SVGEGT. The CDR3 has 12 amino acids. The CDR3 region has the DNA TGTGCCAGCAGGAGCGGCACCTACGAGCAGTACTTC. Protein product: CASRSGTYEQYF.

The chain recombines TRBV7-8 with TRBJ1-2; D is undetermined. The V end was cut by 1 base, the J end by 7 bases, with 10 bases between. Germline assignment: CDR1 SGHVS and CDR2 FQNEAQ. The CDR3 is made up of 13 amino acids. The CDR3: CASSLESRGGYTF. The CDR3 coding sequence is TGTGCCAGCAGCTTAGAGAGCCGCGGTGGCTACACCTTC.

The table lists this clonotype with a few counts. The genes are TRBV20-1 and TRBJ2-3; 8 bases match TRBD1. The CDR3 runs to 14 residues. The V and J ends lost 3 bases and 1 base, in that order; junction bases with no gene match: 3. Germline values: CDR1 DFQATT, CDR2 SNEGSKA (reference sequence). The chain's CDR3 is CSASDRGGTDTQYF. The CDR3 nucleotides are TGCAGTGCTAGCGACAGGGGTGGCACAGATACGCAGTATTTT.

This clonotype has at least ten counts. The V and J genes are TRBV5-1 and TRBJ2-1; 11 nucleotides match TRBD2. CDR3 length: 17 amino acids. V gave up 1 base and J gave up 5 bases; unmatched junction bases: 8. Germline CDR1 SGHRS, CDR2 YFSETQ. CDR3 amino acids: CASSLRVGLADNNEQFF. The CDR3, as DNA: TGCGCCAGCAGCTTGCGGGTGGGACTAGCGGATAACAATGAGCAGTTCTTC.

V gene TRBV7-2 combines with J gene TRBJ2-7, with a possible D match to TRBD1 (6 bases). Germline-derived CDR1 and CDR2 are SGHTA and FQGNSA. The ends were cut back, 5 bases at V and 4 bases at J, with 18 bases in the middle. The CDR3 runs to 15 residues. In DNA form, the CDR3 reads TGTGCCAGCAGCCCCCGGGGTAGGGGGTTATACGAGCAGTACTTC. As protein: CASSPRGRGLYEQYF.

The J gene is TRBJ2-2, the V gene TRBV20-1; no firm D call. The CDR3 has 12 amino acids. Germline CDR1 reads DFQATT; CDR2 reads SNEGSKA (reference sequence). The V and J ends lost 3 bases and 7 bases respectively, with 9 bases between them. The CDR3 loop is CSASHSGGELFF. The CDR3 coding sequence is TGCAGTGCTAGTCATTCCGGCGGGGAGCTGTTTTTT.